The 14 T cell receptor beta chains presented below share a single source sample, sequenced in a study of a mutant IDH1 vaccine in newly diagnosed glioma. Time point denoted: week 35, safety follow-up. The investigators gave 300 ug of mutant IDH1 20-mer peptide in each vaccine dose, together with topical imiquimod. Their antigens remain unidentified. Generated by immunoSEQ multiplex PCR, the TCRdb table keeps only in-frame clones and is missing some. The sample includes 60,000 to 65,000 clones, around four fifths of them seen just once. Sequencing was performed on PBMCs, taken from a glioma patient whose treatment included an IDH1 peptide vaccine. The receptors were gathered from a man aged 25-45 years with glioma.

CDR3 coding DNA: TGCGCCAGCAGCTTGGTGGGGTCCGACTACGAGCAGTACTTC. It encodes CASSLVGSDYEQYF. V and J are TRBV5-1 and TRBJ2-7; D unclear. CDR3 length: 14 residues. Germline assignment: CDR1 SGHRS and CDR2 YFSETQ. V lost 0 bases and J 3 bases, leaving 10 bases between the germline ends.

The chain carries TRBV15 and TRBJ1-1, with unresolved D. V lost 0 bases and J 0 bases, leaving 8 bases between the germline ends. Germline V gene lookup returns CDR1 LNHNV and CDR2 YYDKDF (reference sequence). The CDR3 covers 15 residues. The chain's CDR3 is CATSREEAVNTEAFF. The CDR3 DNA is TGTGCCACCAGCAGAGAAGAGGCGGTGAACACTGAAGCTTTCTTT.

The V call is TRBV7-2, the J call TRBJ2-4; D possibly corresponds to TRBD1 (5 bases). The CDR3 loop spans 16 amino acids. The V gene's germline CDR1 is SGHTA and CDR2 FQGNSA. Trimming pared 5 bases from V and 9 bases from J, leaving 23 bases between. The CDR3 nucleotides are TGTGCCAGCAGCCACCTCCGAGGCCTCGCTCAGGGCATTCAGTACTTC. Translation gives CASSHLRGLAQGIQYF.

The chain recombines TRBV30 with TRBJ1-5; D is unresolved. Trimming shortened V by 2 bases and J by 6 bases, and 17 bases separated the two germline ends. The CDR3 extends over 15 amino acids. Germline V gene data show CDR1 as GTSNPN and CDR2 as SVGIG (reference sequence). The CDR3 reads CAWSPLNLGGQPQHF. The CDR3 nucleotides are TGTGCCTGGAGTCCCCTCAACCTAGGAGGTCAGCCCCAGCATTTT.

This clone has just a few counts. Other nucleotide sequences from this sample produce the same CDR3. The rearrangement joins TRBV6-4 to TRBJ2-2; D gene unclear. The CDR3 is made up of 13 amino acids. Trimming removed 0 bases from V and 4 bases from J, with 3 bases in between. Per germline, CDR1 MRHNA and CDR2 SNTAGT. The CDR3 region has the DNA TGTGCCAGCAGTGACTCGGGCACCGGGGAGCTGTTTTTT. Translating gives CASSDSGTGELFF.

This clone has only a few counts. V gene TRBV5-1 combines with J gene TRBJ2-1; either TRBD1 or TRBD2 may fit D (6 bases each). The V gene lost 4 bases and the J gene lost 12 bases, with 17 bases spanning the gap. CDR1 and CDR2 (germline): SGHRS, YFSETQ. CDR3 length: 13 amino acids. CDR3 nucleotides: TGCGCCAGCAGCGCCCCACCGGGGGCTGTGCAGTTCTTC. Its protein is CASSAPPGAVQFF.

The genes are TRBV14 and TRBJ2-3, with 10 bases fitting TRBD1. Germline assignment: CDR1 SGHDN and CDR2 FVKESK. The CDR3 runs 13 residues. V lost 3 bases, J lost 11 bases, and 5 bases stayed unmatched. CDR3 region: CASSHVRDRGQYF. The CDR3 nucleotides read TGTGCCAGCAGCCACGTTAGGGACAGGGGGCAGTATTTT.

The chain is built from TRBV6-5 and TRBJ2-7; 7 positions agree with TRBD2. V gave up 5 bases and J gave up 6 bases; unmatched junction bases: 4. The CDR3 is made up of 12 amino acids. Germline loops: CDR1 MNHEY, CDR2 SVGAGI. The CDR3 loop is CASSPPGGEQYF. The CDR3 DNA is TGTGCCAGCAGTCCCCCGGGGGGCGAGCAGTACTTC.

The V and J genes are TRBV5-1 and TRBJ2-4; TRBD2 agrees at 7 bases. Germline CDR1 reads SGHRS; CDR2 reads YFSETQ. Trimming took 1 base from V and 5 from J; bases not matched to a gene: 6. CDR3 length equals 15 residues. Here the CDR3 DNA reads TGCGCCAGCAGCTTGAGCGGGACGCCAGAAAACATTCAGTACTTC. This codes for CASSLSGTPENIQYF.

The CDR3 protein is CASSPKGNSDEQYF. Here the CDR3 DNA reads TGTGCCAGCAGCCCCAAGGGAAACAGCGACGAGCAGTACTTC. V and J are TRBV7-9 and TRBJ2-7; no definite D call. CDR3 length: 14 amino acids. Germline loops: CDR1 SEHNR, CDR2 FQNEAQ (reference sequence). Trimming took 5 bases from V and 5 from J, leaving 16 bases between them.

The DNA for the CDR3 is TGTGCCAGCAGAAGGGACAGCAAAGGTGGCTACACCTTC. This gives the protein CASRRDSKGGYTF. This chain links TRBV6-6 with TRBJ1-2; 7 positions match TRBD1. The CDR3 runs to 13 residues. Germline CDR1 is MNHNY and CDR2 is SVGAGI (reference sequence). The ends lost 6 bases at V and 7 bases at J; junction bases unmatched: 8.

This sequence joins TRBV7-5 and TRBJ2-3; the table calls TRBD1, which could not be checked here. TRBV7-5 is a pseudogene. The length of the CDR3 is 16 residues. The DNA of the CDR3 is TGTGCCAGAAGCCTTGGCAGGCGCCCTAGCACAGATACGCAGTATTTT. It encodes CARSLGRRPSTDTQYF.

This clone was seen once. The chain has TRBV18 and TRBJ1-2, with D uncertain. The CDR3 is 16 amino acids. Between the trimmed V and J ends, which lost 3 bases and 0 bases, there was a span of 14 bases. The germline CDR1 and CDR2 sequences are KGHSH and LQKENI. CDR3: CASSPDLVGTNYGYTF. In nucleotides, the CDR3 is TGTGCCAGCTCACCCGATTTGGTCGGTACTAACTATGGCTACACCTTC.

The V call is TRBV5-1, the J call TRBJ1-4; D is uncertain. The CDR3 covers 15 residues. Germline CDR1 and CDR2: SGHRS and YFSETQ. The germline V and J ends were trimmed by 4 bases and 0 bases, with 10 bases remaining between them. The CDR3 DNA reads TGCGCCAGCAGCGCGGCAGGAGCAACTAATGAAAAACTGTTTTTT. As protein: CASSAAGATNEKLFF. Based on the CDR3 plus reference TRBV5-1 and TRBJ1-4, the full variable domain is KAGVTQTPRYLIKTRGQQVTLSCSPISGHRSVSWYQQTPGQGLQFLFEYFSETQRNKGNFPGRFSGRQFSNSRSEMNVSTLELGDSALYLCASSAAGATNEKLFFGSGTQLSVL.